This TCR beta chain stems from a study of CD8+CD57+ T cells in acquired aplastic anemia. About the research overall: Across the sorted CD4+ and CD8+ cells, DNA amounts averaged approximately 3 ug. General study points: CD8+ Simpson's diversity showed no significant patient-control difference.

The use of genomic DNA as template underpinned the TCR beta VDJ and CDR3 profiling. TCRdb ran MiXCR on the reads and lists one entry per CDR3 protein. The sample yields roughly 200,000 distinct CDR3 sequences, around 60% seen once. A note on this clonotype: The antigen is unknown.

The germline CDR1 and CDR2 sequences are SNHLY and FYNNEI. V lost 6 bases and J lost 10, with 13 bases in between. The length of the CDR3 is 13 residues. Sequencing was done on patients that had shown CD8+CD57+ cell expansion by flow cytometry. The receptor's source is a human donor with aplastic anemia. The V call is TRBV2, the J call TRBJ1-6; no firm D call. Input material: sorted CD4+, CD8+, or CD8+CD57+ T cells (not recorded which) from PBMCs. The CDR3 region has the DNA TGTGCCAGCAGCTCCCTTGGAGTCTCACCCCTCCACTTT. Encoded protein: CASSSLGVSPLHF.